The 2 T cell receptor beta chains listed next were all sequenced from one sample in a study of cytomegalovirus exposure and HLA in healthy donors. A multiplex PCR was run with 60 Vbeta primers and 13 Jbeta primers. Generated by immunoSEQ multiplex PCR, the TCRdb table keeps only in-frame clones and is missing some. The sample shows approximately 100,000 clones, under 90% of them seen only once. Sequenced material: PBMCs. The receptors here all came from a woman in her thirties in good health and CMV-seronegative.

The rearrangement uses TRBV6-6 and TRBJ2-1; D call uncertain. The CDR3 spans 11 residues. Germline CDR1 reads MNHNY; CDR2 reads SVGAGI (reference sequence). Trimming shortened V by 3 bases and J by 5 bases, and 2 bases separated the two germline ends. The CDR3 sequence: CASSYNNEQFF. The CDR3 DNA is TGTGCCAGCAGTTATAACAATGAGCAGTTCTTC.

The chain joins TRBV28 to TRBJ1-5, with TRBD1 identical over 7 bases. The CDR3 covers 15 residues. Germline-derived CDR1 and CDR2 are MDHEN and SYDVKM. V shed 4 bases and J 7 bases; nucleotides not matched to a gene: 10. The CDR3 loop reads CASSYITGELQPQHF. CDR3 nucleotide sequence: TGTGCCAGCAGTTACATTACAGGGGAACTCCAGCCCCAGCATTTT.